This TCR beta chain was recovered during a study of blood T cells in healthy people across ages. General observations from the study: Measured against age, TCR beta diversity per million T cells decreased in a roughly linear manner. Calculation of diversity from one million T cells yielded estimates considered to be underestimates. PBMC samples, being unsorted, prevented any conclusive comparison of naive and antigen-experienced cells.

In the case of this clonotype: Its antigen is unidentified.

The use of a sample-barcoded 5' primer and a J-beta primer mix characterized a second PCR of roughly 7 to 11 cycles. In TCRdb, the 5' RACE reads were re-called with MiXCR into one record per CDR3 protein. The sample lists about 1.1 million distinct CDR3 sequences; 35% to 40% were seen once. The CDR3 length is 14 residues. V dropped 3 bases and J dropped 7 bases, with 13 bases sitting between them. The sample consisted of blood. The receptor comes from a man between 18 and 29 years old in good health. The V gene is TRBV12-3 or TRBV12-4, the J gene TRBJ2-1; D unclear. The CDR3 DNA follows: TGTGCCAGCAGTTTTGTTTTCCCCCGGAATGAGCAGTTCTTC. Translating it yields CASSFVFPRNEQFF.